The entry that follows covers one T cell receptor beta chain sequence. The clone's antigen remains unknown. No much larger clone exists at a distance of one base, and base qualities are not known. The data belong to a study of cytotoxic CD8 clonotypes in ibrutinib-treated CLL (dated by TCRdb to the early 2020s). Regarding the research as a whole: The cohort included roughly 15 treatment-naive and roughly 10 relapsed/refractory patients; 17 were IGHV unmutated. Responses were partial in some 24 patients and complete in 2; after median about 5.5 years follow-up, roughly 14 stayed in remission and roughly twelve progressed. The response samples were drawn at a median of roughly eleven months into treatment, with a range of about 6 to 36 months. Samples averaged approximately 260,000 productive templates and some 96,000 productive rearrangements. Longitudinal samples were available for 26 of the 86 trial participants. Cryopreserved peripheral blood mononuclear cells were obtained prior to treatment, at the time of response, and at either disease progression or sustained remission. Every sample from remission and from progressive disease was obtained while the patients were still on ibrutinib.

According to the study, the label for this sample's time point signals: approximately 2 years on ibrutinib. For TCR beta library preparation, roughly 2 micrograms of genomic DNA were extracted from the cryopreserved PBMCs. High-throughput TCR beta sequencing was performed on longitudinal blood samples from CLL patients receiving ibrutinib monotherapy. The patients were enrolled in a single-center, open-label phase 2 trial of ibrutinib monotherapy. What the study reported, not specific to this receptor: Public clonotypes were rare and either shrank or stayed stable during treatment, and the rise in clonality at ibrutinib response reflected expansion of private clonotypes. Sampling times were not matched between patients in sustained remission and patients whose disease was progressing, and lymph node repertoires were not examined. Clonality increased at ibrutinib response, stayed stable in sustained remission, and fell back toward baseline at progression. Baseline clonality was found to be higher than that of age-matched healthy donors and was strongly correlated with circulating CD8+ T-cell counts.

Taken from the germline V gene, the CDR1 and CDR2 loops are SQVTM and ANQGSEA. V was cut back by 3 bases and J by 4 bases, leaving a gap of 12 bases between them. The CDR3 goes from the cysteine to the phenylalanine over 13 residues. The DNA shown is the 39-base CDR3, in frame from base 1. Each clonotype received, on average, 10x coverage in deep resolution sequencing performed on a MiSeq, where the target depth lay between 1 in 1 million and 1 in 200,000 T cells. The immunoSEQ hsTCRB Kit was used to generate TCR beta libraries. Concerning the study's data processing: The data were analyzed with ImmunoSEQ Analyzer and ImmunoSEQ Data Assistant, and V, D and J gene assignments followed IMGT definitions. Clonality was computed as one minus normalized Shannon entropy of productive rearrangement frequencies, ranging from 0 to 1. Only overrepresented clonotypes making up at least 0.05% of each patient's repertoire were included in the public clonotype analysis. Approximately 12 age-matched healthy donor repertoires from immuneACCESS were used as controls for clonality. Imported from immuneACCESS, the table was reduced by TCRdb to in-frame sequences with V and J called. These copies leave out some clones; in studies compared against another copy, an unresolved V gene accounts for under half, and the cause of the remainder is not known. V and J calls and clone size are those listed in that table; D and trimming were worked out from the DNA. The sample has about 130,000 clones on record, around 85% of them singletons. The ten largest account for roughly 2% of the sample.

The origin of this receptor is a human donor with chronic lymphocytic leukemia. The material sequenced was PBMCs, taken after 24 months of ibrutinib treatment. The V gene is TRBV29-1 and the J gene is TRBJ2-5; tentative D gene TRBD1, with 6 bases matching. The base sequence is TGCAGCGTTGACCCGGCACAGGGAGAGACCCAGTACTTC. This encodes CSVDPAQGETQYF.